These T cell receptor beta chains were read from a single sample in a study of Tregs in tolerant kidney transplant recipients. Profiled with immunoSEQ multiplex PCR; TCRdb holds only in-frame clones, not every one. This table holds around 61,000 clones, 87% found once. This specimen consisted of CD4+ T cells from blood (PBMCs), obtained 6 months after the transplant. These receptors were taken from a human patient who received a combined kidney and bone marrow transplant. Some T cells may be supplied by the graft donor. CDR3s leave out the opening cysteine and the closing phenylalanine or tryptophan. D genes are given only for firm matches.

v_call	d_call	cdr3_aa
TRBV5-1	NA	ASSLGGTEETQY
TRBV2	TRBD2	ASRRTSGATYEQY
TRBV28	TRBD1	ASSLGNRQGAYYGYT
TRBV14	NA	ASSLLGNEQF
TRBV27	TRBD2	ATSGLAGGDNEQF
TRBV27	NA	ASSSNLGGQSNQPQH
TRBV7-2	NA	ASSPSNQPQH
TRBV5-5	NA	ASSLAREETQY
TRBV30	TRBD2	AWSVRGLAGVGELF
TRBV18	TRBD1	ASSPSDRGTDTQY
TRBV19	NA	ASSSPGAGDEKLF
TRBV7-9	NA	ASTNDSYYQPQH
TRBV9	TRBD1	ASSSADRVSYEQY
TRBV5-1	NA	ASSSGVNTEAF
TRBV6-6	NA	ASSPRVYSNQPQH
TRBV28	NA	ASRTYLTGELF
TRBV18	NA	ASSPRQQEMSSTGELF
TRBV5-1	TRBD2	ASSLTGTRSYEQY
TRBV30	NA	AWSTAVSQAEKLF
TRBV29-1	NA	SVPAGQGVISSYNEQF
TRBV6-6	TRBD2	ASSYAWTSGRSPQY
TRBV5-6	NA	ASSLSGENYGYT
TRBV21-1	NA	ASSIPDRAGHQPQH
TRBV21-1	NA	ASSSKGQGANTEAF
TRBV6-5	NA	ASSSGVISNTEAF
TRBV21-1	NA	ASNSRDRKNEQY
TRBV6-6	NA	ASRLNSGSYEQY
TRBV7-6	NA	ASSRLSGNTEAF
TRBV19	NA	ASSRDKIKNSPLH
TRBV7-2	TRBD1	ASSWDRGLTNYGYT
TRBV6-4	TRBD1	ASSARSAGGPGANVLT
TRBV5-4	TRBD1	ASSPNPTGQETQY
TRBV4-3	NA	ASSQDRAGELF
TRBV6-4	TRBD2	ASSATSAIYNEQF
TRBV27	TRBD1	ARGTGNQPQH
TRBV5-1	NA	ASSLGQAIYGYT
TRBV7-9	NA	ASKMSGEAF
TRBV6-5	NA	ASSYSARTQY
TRBV5-1	TRBD2	ASSLGYAGGYEQY
TRBV7-6	TRBD2	ASSSSGRTEQY
TRBV10-3	NA	AIRAVTSNEQY
TRBV7-2	NA	ASSFGTGLNTEAF
TRBV30	NA	AWSEGLNTEAF
TRBV18	NA	ASSPPPVGGTEAF
TRBV28	NA	ASSSPDRRSNQPQH
TRBV5-4	TRBD2	ASSRGLAGRTDTQY
TRBV10-1	NA	ASILDTRRGYT
TRBV6-5	NA	ASRRGGNQPQH
TRBV19	NA	ASSRPDSSNTEAF
TRBV4-1	NA	ASSRLTTPNEQF
TRBV11-3	NA	ASSPTWGGLADTQY